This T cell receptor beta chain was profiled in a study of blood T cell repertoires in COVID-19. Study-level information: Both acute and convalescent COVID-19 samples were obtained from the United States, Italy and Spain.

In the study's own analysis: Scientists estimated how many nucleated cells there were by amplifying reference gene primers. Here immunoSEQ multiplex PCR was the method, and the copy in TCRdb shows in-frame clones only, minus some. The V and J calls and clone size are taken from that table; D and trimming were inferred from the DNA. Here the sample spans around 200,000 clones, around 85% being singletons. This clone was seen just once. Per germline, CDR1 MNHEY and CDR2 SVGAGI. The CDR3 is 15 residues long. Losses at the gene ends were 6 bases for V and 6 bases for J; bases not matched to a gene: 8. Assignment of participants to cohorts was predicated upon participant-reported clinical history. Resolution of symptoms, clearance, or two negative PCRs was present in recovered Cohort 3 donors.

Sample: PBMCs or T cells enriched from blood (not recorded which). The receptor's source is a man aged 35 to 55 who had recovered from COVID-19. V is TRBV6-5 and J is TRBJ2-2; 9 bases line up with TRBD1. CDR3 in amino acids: CASSRGQGWAGELFF. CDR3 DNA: TGTGCCAGCAGCAGGGGACAGGGTTGGGCCGGGGAGCTGTTTTTT.